Sequencing of this TCR beta chain was carried out in a study of blood T cell repertoires in COVID-19. About the study: Collection of acute and convalescent COVID-19 samples took place in the United States, Italy and Spain. T cells, B-cell-depleted T cells, or PBMCs supplied cDNA or gDNA.

With 5 bases removed from V and 5 bases from J, the gap between germline ends came to 12 bases. The CDR3 runs to 14 residues. Germline lookup yields CDR1 SGHNT and CDR2 YENEEA. In the authors' workflow: Amplification of reference gene primers provided the estimated nucleated cell counts. The protocol was immunoSEQ multiplex PCR, while the TCRdb copy is restricted to in-frame clones and leaves out a portion. Clone size and the V and J calls come from that table; the DNA yielded D and trimming. The sample holds about 26,000 clones; almost 90% are singletons and the top ten take roughly 1.7%. Input material: peripheral blood. V and J are TRBV11-3 and TRBJ2-2, with D tentatively TRBD2 (5 bases). This clonotype originated in an older woman with active COVID-19. CDR3 sequence reads: CASSPGRGTGELFF. The DNA of the CDR3 is TGTGCCAGCAGCCCCGGCCGGGGTACCGGGGAGCTGTTTTTT.